Below, 18 T cell receptor beta chains from the same sample are listed, as sequenced in a study of cytomegalovirus exposure and HLA in healthy donors. PCR employed 60 Vbeta and 13 Jbeta primers. The method was immunoSEQ multiplex PCR; TCRdb's version includes in-frame clones alone and lacks a portion of them. The table lists about 150,000 clones, roughly 73% of them singletons. Sequencing was performed on PBMCs. The receptors shown here come from a man younger than 35 in good health and CMV-seropositive.

The chain links TRBV5-1 to TRBJ2-1; TRBD2 matches at 8 bases. J lost 10 bases, V lost 5 bases, and 14 bases had no gene match. Germline CDR1 reads SGHRS; CDR2 reads YFSETQ. The CDR3 is 15 residues long. This CDR3 is CASRPISGSPGEQFF. CDR3 nucleotide sequence: TGCGCCAGCAGACCGATAAGCGGGAGTCCGGGGGAGCAGTTCTTC.

This rearrangement joins TRBV29-1 to TRBJ1-1, with 11 bases identical to TRBD1. The germline gives CDR1 SQVTM, CDR2 ANQGSEA. This CDR3 is built from 13 residues. The ends lost 6 bases at V and 8 bases at J; junction bases unmatched: 8. The CDR3 reads CSVRTGGSLEAFF. The CDR3 DNA reads TGCAGCGTGCGGACAGGGGGCTCATTGGAAGCTTTCTTT.

J is TRBJ2-5 and V is TRBV28, with D tentatively TRBD1 (6 bases). From germline, CDR1 is MDHEN and CDR2 SYDVKM. Trimming cost V 3 bases and J 4 bases, with 21 bases left between them. The CDR3 has 17 amino acids. The CDR3 sequence: CASSFSPGHKGPETQYF. The DNA for the CDR3 is TGTGCCAGCAGTTTCTCCCCGGGACACAAGGGGCCAGAGACCCAGTACTTC.

This clone was counted a few times. The junction does not match germline at one end; this may be a read error. The chain is built from TRBV7-9 and TRBJ2-7; no clear D gene. In germline, CDR1 is SEHNR, CDR2 FQNEAQ (reference sequence). This CDR3 spans 12 amino acids. The CDR3 DNA sequence: TGTTCCAGCAGCCCCAGCTCCTACGAGCAGTACTTC. It translates to CSSSPSSYEQYF. Supplemented by reference TRBV7-9 and TRBJ2-7, the full variable domain reads DTGVSQNPRHKITKRGQNVTFRCDPISEHNRLYWYRQTLGQGPEFLTYFQNEAQLEKSRLLSDRFSAERPKGSFSTLEIQRTEQGDSAMYLCSSSPSSYEQYFGPGTRLTVT.

The V gene is TRBV19, the J gene TRBJ1-1; TRBD1 is a possible D gene (6 bases). With 11 bases removed from V and 4 bases from J, the gap between germline ends came to 17 bases. Germline lookup yields CDR1 LNHDA and CDR2 SQIVND (reference sequence). The CDR3 runs 13 residues. CDR3 DNA sequence: TGTGCCTCCGTAGGGGGGGCGGGCACTGAAGCTTTCTTT. This sequence encodes CASVGGAGTEAFF.

The rearrangement uses TRBV5-4 and TRBJ2-7; 9 bases fit TRBD1. This CDR3 has 16 amino acids. Unmatched junction bases numbered 12, after V lost 3 bases and J lost 5 bases. Germline V gene sequence: CDR1 SGHNT, CDR2 YYREEE (reference sequence). CDR3 sequence: CASSSDLGQGFDEQYF. CDR3 DNA sequence: TGTGCCAGCAGCTCGGATCTGGGACAGGGCTTCGACGAGCAGTACTTC.

This clone was recorded a few times. This chain connects TRBV6-5 to TRBJ2-1; 8 nucleotides agree with TRBD2. This CDR3 is built from 16 residues. Per the germline V gene, CDR1 is MNHEY and CDR2 is SVGAGI. With 0 bases clipped from V and 3 bases from J, the junction kept 4 bases outside the gene matches. The CDR3 nucleotides read TGTGCCAGCAGTTACTCGGCGGGGGGATTCTACAATGAGCAGTTCTTC. Encoded protein: CASSYSAGGFYNEQFF.

The rearrangement uses TRBV10-1 and TRBJ2-1; D ambiguous. Trimming left V 3 bases short and J 0 bases short, with 9 bases between. There are 15 residues in the CDR3. The germline CDR1 and CDR2 sequences are WNHNN and SYGVQD (reference sequence). CDR3 in DNA: TGCGCCAGCAGTGACGACTTAGGCTCCTACAATGAGCAGTTCTTC. Translating gives CASSDDLGSYNEQFF.

The genes are TRBV19 and TRBJ2-3; 7 bases agree with TRBD2. Germline assignment: CDR1 LNHDA and CDR2 SQIVND (reference sequence). Losses at the gene ends were 5 bases for V and 4 bases for J; bases not matched to a gene: 6. CDR3 length: 14 residues. The DNA of the CDR3 is TGTGCCAGTAGTCTGCGGGGGAGTTCAGATACGCAGTATTTT. Its translation: CASSLRGSSDTQYF. Variable domain in full (rest from reference TRBV19 and TRBJ2-3): DGGITQSPKYLFRKEGQNVTLSCEQNLNHDAMYWYRQDPGQGLRLIYYSQIVNDFQKGDIAEGYSVSREKKESFPLTVTSAQKNPTAFYLCASSLRGSSDTQYFGPGTRLTVL.

The CDR3: CASSRAAGAENEQYF. The CDR3 DNA sequence: TGCGCCAGCAGCCGGGCTGCGGGAGCGGAAAACGAGCAGTACTTC. The chain recombines TRBV5-1 with TRBJ2-7; 7 nucleotides line up with TRBD2. V lost 4 bases, J lost 5 bases, and 12 bases stayed unmatched. Germline-derived CDR1 and CDR2 are SGHRS and YFSETQ. This CDR3 spans 15 amino acids.

The genes are TRBV13 and TRBJ2-1; D call uncertain. Germline V gives CDR1 PRHDT, CDR2 FYEKMQ (reference sequence). V lost 10 bases and J 6 bases, leaving 10 bases between the germline ends. The CDR3 loop spans 11 amino acids. CDR3 protein: CATTRSNEQFF. The CDR3 DNA follows: TGTGCCACCACTCGGAGCAATGAGCAGTTCTTC. Using reference TRBV13 and TRBJ2-1 for the parts outside the CDR3, the full variable domain is AAGVIQSPRHLIKEKRETATLKCYPIPRHDTVYWYQQGPGQDPQFLISFYEKMQSDKGSIPDRFSAQQFSDYHSELNMSSLELGDSALYFCATTRSNEQFFGPGTRLTVL.

Remarks on this clone: At one end, the junction sequence differs from germline, possibly due to a read error. The chain combines TRBV6-5 with TRBJ1-2; 10 bases map to TRBD1. In germline, CDR1 is MNHEY, CDR2 SVGAGI. This CDR3 spans 15 amino acids. CDR3 nucleotide sequence: TGTGCCAGCAGTCGGGCCGGGACAGGGGATTATGGCTACCCCTTC. Encoded protein: CASSRAGTGDYGYPF.

The V and J genes are TRBV2 and TRBJ2-2; 10 nucleotides line up with TRBD1. V trimming: 7 bases; J trimming: 3 bases; junction bases outside the gene matches: 14. Germline V gives CDR1 SNHLY, CDR2 FYNNEI. The CDR3 sequence is 18 residues long. DNA for the CDR3: TGTGCCAGCAACCCTTTGAATGGACAGGGGGATTACACCGGGGAGCTGTTTTTT. This encodes CASNPLNGQGDYTGELFF. Based on the CDR3 plus reference TRBV2 and TRBJ2-2, the full variable domain is EPEVTQTPSHQVTQMGQEVILRCVPISNHLYFYWYRQILGQKVEFLVSFYNNEISEKSEIFDDQFSVERPDGSNFTLKIRSTKLEDSAMYFCASNPLNGQGDYTGELFFGEGSRLTVL.

The chain carries TRBV15 and TRBJ1-2; possibly TRBD1 for D (5 bases). The CDR3 is made up of 14 amino acids. Germline CDR1 LNHNV, CDR2 YYDKDF (reference sequence). V lost 0 bases and J 4 bases, leaving 9 bases between the germline ends. As DNA, the CDR3 is TGTGCCACCAGCAGAGATCCCGACAGCTATGGCTACACCTTC. Its translation is CATSRDPDSYGYTF.

V usage is TRBV9 and J usage is TRBJ1-2; D is unclear. The germline gives CDR1 SGDLS, CDR2 YYNGEE. CDR3 size: 13 residues. Trimming took off 4 bases at V and 3 bases at J, with 10 bases between the two ends. This CDR3 reads CASSPGLDYGYTF. CDR3 nucleotide sequence: TGTGCCAGCAGCCCGGGGTTGGACTATGGCTACACCTTC.

The chain has TRBV7-3 and TRBJ2-3; 8 nucleotides line up with TRBD2. The germline gives CDR1 SGHTA, CDR2 FQGTGA. The CDR3 has 15 amino acids. The V and J ends lost 5 bases and 4 bases, in that order; junction bases with no gene match: 8. For the CDR3, the DNA is TGTGCCAGCAGCCCGGGGACTAGTTGGGCAGATACGCAGTATTTT. Protein: CASSPGTSWADTQYF.

The chain carries TRBV15 and TRBJ1-2; no reliable D call. V was cut by 0 bases and J by 1 base, with 6 bases left in between. This CDR3 is built from 14 residues. Germline values: CDR1 LNHNV, CDR2 YYDKDF (reference sequence). In DNA, the CDR3 is TGTGCCACCAGCAGAGAAACCTATAACTATGGCTACACCTTC. It codes for CATSRETYNYGYTF. The whole variable domain, filled in from reference TRBV15 and TRBJ1-2, reads DAMVIQNPRYQVTQFGKPVTLSCSQTLNHNVMYWYQQKSSQAPKLLFHYYDKDFNNEADTPDNFQSRRPNTSFCFLDIRSPGLGDTAMYLCATSRETYNYGYTFGSGTRLTVV.

There are a few counts of this clone. The chain joins TRBV5-6 to TRBJ2-7, with D unresolved. The V end lost 3 bases, the J end lost 5 bases, and 9 bases lay between the germline ends. CDR3 length equals 12 residues. Germline V gene lookup returns CDR1 SGHDT and CDR2 YYEEEE. The DNA for the CDR3 is TGTGCCAGCAGCTCTTATAGAAACGAGCAGTACTTC. Its translation: CASSSYRNEQYF.